This T cell receptor beta chain was obtained from a study of T cells in Graves' hyperthyroidism and ophthalmopathy. Of note for this clonotype: A much more abundant neighbour one base away suggests this may be a read error.

This CDR3 has 12 amino acids. The V gene's germline CDR1 is DFQATT and CDR2 SNEGSKA (reference sequence). Researchers took RNA transcripts and amplified the TCR beta CDR3 regions from them. HTBI primers were the set used in a first-round RT-PCR of the TCR CDR3. TCRdb reprocessed the multiplex PCR reads with MiXCR, giving one entry per CDR3 protein. The sample yields 300,000 to 350,000 distinct CDR3 sequences, approximately 15% seen once. What was sequenced was blood. This rearrangement joins TRBV20-1 to TRBJ2-7; TRBD2 matches at 10 bases. The receptor was isolated from a woman in her twenties or thirties with Graves' hyperthyroidism. CDR3 nucleotides: TGCACTGGGGAGCGGGAGGGCAACGAGCAGTACTTC. Translating it yields CTGEREGNEQYF.